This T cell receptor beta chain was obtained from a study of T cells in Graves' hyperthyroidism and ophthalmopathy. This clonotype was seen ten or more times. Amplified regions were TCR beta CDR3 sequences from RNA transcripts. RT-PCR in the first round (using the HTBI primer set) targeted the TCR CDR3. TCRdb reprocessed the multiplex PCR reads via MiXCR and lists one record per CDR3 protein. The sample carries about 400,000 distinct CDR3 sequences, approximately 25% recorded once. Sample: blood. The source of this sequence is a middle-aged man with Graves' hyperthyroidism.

CDR3 amino acids: CASSSRQETQYF. The CDR3 region has the DNA TGTGCCAGCAGCTCCCGTCAAGAGACCCAGTACTTC. This chain uses TRBV3-1 with TRBJ2-5; no definite D call. Trimming cost V 5 bases and J 2 bases, with 6 bases left between them. This CDR3 comprises 12 residues. Germline V CDR1 and CDR2: LGHDT, YNNKEL (reference sequence).